Presented here are 28 T cell receptor beta chains from one specimen sequenced in a study of T cells in Graves' hyperthyroidism and ophthalmopathy. The investigators amplified TCR beta CDR3 regions from RNA transcripts. In the first-round RT-PCR of the TCR CDR3, the HTBI primer set was used. TCRdb processed the multiplex PCR reads anew with MiXCR; each CDR3 protein has one entry. The sample carries about 200,000 distinct CDR3 sequences, 17% recorded once. The sample was blood. All receptors come from a woman aged 45 to 65 with Graves' hyperthyroidism.

There are many counts of this clonotype. The chain employs TRBV20-1 and TRBJ2-1; D unresolved. The CDR3 spans 12 residues. The V gene's germline CDR1 is DFQATT and CDR2 SNEGSKA (reference sequence). Trimming removed 6 bases from V and 9 bases from J, with 15 bases in between. CDR3 protein: CSALLRWGEQFF. The CDR3 DNA reads as TGCAGTGCCCTCCTCCGCTGGGGTGAGCAGTTCTTC.

At least ten counts were recorded for this clonotype. The chain has TRBV18 and TRBJ1-6; D might be TRBD1 (5 bases). CDR3 size: 15 residues. Germline CDR1 and CDR2: KGHSH and LQKENI. V was trimmed by 3 bases and J by 10 bases, leaving 16 bases between them. DNA for the CDR3: TGTGCCAGCTCACCTCGGGGACCGCCCGTGTCACCCCTCCACTTT. Translated: CASSPRGPPVSPLHF.

This clonotype was seen a handful of times. The junction shows a germline mismatch at one end, possibly a read error. This chain joins TRBV15 and TRBJ1-4; no clear D gene. CDR3 length: 14 amino acids. CDR1 LNHNV and CDR2 YYDKDF come from the germline V gene (reference sequence). DNA of the CDR3: TGCGCCACCAGCAGAGTTATTTTTGGTGAGAAACTGTTTTTT. Protein sequence: CATSRVIFGEKLFF.

The V and J genes are TRBV7-3 and TRBJ2-2, with 9 bases that match TRBD1. The CDR3 loop spans 16 amino acids. Germline CDR1 SGHTA, CDR2 FQGTGA. Germline trimming cut 2 bases from V and 5 bases from J; bases unmatched to any gene: 6. This CDR3 reads CASSLGGTGLTGELFF. The CDR3 coding sequence is TGTGCCAGCAGCTTAGGAGGGACAGGGCTAACCGGGGAGCTGTTTTTT.

The chain couples TRBV2 to TRBJ2-5; possible D gene TRBD1, 6 bases. Germline V gene sequence: CDR1 SNHLY, CDR2 FYNNEI. V shed 2 bases and J shed 9 bases, with 10 bases lying between them. The CDR3 is made up of 12 amino acids. CDR3 nucleotide sequence: TGTGCCAGCAGTGAACAAAGGGGGTCCCAGTACTTC. It codes for CASSEQRGSQYF.

This clonotype was seen at least ten times. V is TRBV27 and J is TRBJ1-2, with D unclear. This CDR3 is built from 13 residues. Germline V gene lookup returns CDR1 MNHEY and CDR2 SMNVEV (reference sequence). V shed 3 bases and J shed 0 bases, with 5 bases lying between them. In nucleotides, the CDR3 is TGTGCCAGCAGTTTTACAGCTAACTATGGCTACACCTTC. It is translated as CASSFTANYGYTF.

This clonotype was seen more than once but under ten times. CDR3 bases: TGTGCCAGTAGCGGTACTAGCACAGATACGCAGTATTTT. This codes for CASSGTSTDTQYF. This rearrangement joins TRBV19 to TRBJ2-3; D is unresolved. The CDR3 has 13 amino acids. Trimming removed 6 bases from V and 0 bases from J, with 7 bases in between. Germline V gene lookup returns CDR1 LNHDA and CDR2 SQIVND (reference sequence).

This clonotype occurred a few times. The chain combines TRBV7-9 with TRBJ2-7; 9 nucleotides line up with TRBD1. The junction had 9 bases not matched to a gene; V was cut back by 3 bases and J by 6 bases. CDR3 length: 15 amino acids. Germline CDR1 and CDR2: SEHNR and FQNEAQ (reference sequence). The CDR3 region has the DNA TGTGCCAGCAGCTTCGGACAGGGGAGTCTAAGCGAGCAGTACTTC. Residues: CASSFGQGSLSEQYF.

This clonotype was seen many times. The CDR3 coding sequence is TGTGCCAGCAGCTTAGAGGGACTAGCTGGGGGGACGGAGCAGTACTTC. Its protein product is CASSLEGLAGGTEQYF. This rearrangement joins TRBV7-8 to TRBJ2-7, with 9 bases aligning to TRBD2. The CDR3 has 16 residues. Germline assignment: CDR1 SGHVS and CDR2 FQNEAQ. V trimming: 1 base; J trimming: 7 bases; junction bases outside the gene matches: 11.

This clonotype has at least ten counts. The V call is TRBV7-3, the J call TRBJ2-3; no clear D gene. This CDR3 region has 12 residues. Per germline, CDR1 SGHTA and CDR2 FQGTGA. V was trimmed by 5 bases and J by 2 bases, leaving 5 bases between them. The CDR3 bases are TGTGCCAGCAGCGTAATCACAGATACGCAGTATTTT. Its translation: CASSVITDTQYF. Using reference TRBV7-3 and TRBJ2-3 for the parts outside the CDR3, the full variable domain is GAGVSQTPSNKVTEKGKYVELRCDPISGHTALYWYRQSLGQGPEFLIYFQGTGAADDSGLPNDRFFAVRPEGSVSTLKIQRTERGDSAVYLCASSVITDTQYFGPGTRLTVL.

The chain recombines TRBV6-4 with TRBJ2-2, with 7 bases fitting TRBD2. The V and J ends lost 9 bases and 7 bases, in that order; junction bases with no gene match: 11. CDR3 length equals 14 residues. Germline assignment: CDR1 MRHNA and CDR2 SNTAGT. CDR3 sequence: CASSRDYENGELFF. DNA of the CDR3: TGTGCCAGTAGCCGGGACTATGAAAACGGGGAGCTGTTTTTT.

This clonotype was observed a few times. The chain uses TRBV24-1 and TRBJ2-1; the D is unclear. The V end lost 4 bases, the J end lost 2 bases, and 14 bases lay between the germline ends. The CDR3 contains 16 residues. Germline V lookup: CDR1 KGHDR, CDR2 SFDVKD. The CDR3 DNA is TGTGCCACCAGTGACCCTAAAGAACTCCCCTACAATGAGCAGTTCTTC. The encoded protein is CATSDPKELPYNEQFF.

This clonotype was seen ten or more times. J is TRBJ1-1 and V is TRBV5-6, with D unresolved. This CDR3 is 15 amino acids long. Germline values: CDR1 SGHDT, CDR2 YYEEEE. Trimming took off 5 bases at V and 0 bases at J, with 14 bases between the two ends. The CDR3 nucleotides are TGTGCCAGCAGTCCGCTGCGGTCCATGAACACTGAAGCTTTCTTT. Its protein product is CASSPLRSMNTEAFF.

Remarks on this clonotype: A read error may produce the germline difference seen at one junction end. The chain joins TRBV6-1 to TRBJ1-4, with a possible D match to TRBD1 (5 bases). This CDR3 spans 13 amino acids. Looked up from germline, CDR1 is MNHNS and CDR2 is SASEGT. The CDR3 here is CASSGGWGEKLLF. The CDR3 nucleotides read TGTGCCAGCAGTGGGGGGTGGGGAGAAAAACTGCTTTTT.

This clonotype was seen only a few times. This rearrangement joins TRBV30 to TRBJ2-5, with 10 bases matching TRBD2. Germline V gene lookup returns CDR1 GTSNPN and CDR2 SVGIG (reference sequence). The CDR3 length is 16 residues. V was clipped by 3 bases and J by 5 bases; unmatched bases: 12. CDR3 in amino acids: CAWSDNKPGLAETQYF. In DNA form, the CDR3 reads TGTGCCTGGAGCGACAATAAACCGGGACTAGCGGAGACCCAGTACTTC.

The table lists this clonotype with many counts. The chain uses TRBV11-2 and TRBJ1-2; no definite D call. From germline, CDR1 is SGHAT and CDR2 FQNNGV. Trimming stripped 1 base from V and 0 bases from J, with 9 bases between. The CDR3 extends over 15 amino acids. In nucleotides, the CDR3 is TGTGCCAGCAGCTTAGCCAGAGAAGCTAACTATGGCTACACCTTC. As protein: CASSLAREANYGYTF.

The sample holds many counts of this clonotype. J is TRBJ1-2 and V is TRBV24-1; D gene uncertain. The ends were cut back, 1 base at V and 4 bases at J, with 15 bases in the middle. The length of the CDR3 is 16 residues. Per the germline V gene, CDR1 is KGHDR and CDR2 is SFDVKD. The CDR3 nucleotides are TGTGCCACCAGTGATTTCCTTAGGACTATCCCCTATGGCTACACCTTC. Amino acid sequence: CATSDFLRTIPYGYTF.

This clonotype was observed many times. The chain links TRBV20-1 to TRBJ1-2, with D perhaps TRBD1 (5 bases). Germline CDR1 and CDR2: DFQATT and SNEGSKA (reference sequence). The CDR3 consists of 15 residues. Trimming took off 1 base at V and 0 bases at J, with 12 bases between the two ends. Written as DNA, the CDR3 is TGCAGTGCTAGAGGGGGGGAGGGAACTAACTATGGCTACACCTTC. Amino acids: CSARGGEGTNYGYTF.

The chain combines TRBV4-1 with TRBJ2-4; 7 positions agree with TRBD2. Germline V gene lookup returns CDR1 MGHRA and CDR2 YSYEKL. The CDR3 has 15 amino acids. J was trimmed by 15 bases and V by 1 base; bases with no gene match: 15. CDR3 sequence (DNA): TGCGCCAGCAGCCAAGTGACTACTAGCGAAGAAGGGTGGTACTTC. Residues: CASSQVTTSEEGWYF.

The table lists this clonotype with many counts. The chain uses TRBV27 and TRBJ1-1, with D hard to call. The CDR3 is 11 amino acids. The V and J ends lost 2 bases and 8 bases respectively, with 6 bases between them. Germline V CDR1 and CDR2: MNHEY, SMNVEV (reference sequence). CDR3 sequence: CASSLEGEAFF. Written as DNA, the CDR3 is TGTGCCAGCAGTTTAGAGGGCGAAGCTTTCTTT.

This clonotype was found many times. The chain uses TRBV5-6 and TRBJ2-3; D may be TRBD2 (6 bases). This CDR3 region has 14 residues. The germline CDR1 and CDR2 sequences are SGHDT and YYEEEE. V lost 3 bases and J 2 bases, leaving 10 bases between the germline ends. The CDR3 DNA follows: TGTGCCAGCAGCTCCGGACTATACACAGATACGCAGTATTTT. Translated: CASSSGLYTDTQYF.

This clonotype showed up many times. CDR3 loop: CASSEFGGRFPYEQYF. DNA for the CDR3: TGTGCCAGCAGTGAATTCGGCGGGAGATTCCCCTACGAGCAGTACTTC. The chain employs TRBV6-1 and TRBJ2-7; 7 nucleotides line up with TRBD2. V shed 2 bases and J 2 bases; nucleotides not matched to a gene: 9. Germline lookup yields CDR1 MNHNS and CDR2 SASEGT. The length of the CDR3 is 16 residues.

V is TRBV4-1 and J is TRBJ1-2; a weak D match, TRBD1 (5 bases). CDR3 length: 13 residues. Trimming stripped 2 bases from V and 2 bases from J, with 6 bases between. Germline CDR1 is MGHRA and CDR2 is YSYEKL. The CDR3 region has the DNA TGCGCCAGCAGCCAACGGGGGAACTATGGCTACACCTTC. This encodes CASSQRGNYGYTF.

This clonotype has more than one count but fewer than ten. The chain joins TRBV27 to TRBJ2-3; D possibly matches TRBD1 or TRBD2 (5 bases each). Trimming took off 10 bases at V and 0 bases at J, with 20 bases between the two ends. The CDR3 runs 16 residues. Germline CDR1 and CDR2: MNHEY and SMNVEV (reference sequence). The DNA for the CDR3 is TGTGCCACTCAATACCAGGGAGATTGGAGCACAGATACGCAGTATTTT. Protein sequence: CATQYQGDWSTDTQYF.

At least ten counts were recorded for this clonotype. The CDR3: CASSRDRSSYNEQFF. In DNA form, the CDR3 reads TGCGCCAGCAGCCGGGACCGAAGCTCCTACAATGAGCAGTTCTTC. V and J are TRBV5-1 and TRBJ2-1; D tentatively fits TRBD1 or TRBD2 (5 bases each). The CDR3 covers 15 residues. Deletions cut 4 bases from V and 0 bases from J, with 11 bases between. The germline V gene has CDR1 SGHRS and CDR2 YFSETQ.

The chain couples TRBV19 to TRBJ1-2, with TRBD1 matching over 9 bases. The CDR3 spans 14 residues. V shed 6 bases and J 3 bases; nucleotides not matched to a gene: 5. The germline gives CDR1 LNHDA, CDR2 SQIVND (reference sequence). The CDR3 region has the DNA TGTGCCAGTAGGACAACAGGGGGCGACTATGGCTACACCTTC. Its protein product is CASRTTGGDYGYTF. Full variable domain (rest looked up from reference TRBV19 and TRBJ1-2): DGGITQSPKYLFRKEGQNVTLSCEQNLNHDAMYWYRQDPGQGLRLIYYSQIVNDFQKGDIAEGYSVSREKKESFPLTVTSAQKNPTAFYLCASRTTGGDYGYTFGSGTRLTVV.

This clonotype was observed a single time. The chain joins TRBV7-9 to TRBJ2-5, with 10 bases aligning to TRBD2. V dropped 4 bases and J dropped 2; count of bases not matched to a gene: 7. Germline V CDR1 and CDR2: SEHNR, FQNEAQ (reference sequence). CDR3 length: 16 residues. CDR3 region: CASSSPRGLAQETQYF. CDR3 nucleotides: TGTGCCAGCAGCTCCCCCAGGGGACTAGCGCAAGAGACCCAGTACTTC.

In its sample, this clonotype was seen many times. The genes are TRBV20-1 and TRBJ2-7, with 12 bases that match TRBD2. V dropped 3 bases and J dropped 6; count of bases not matched to a gene: 12. The germline CDR1 and CDR2 sequences are DFQATT and SNEGSKA (reference sequence). The CDR3 is made up of 16 amino acids. CDR3 protein: CSARPSGRALLSEQYF. CDR3 bases: TGCAGTGCTAGGCCTAGCGGGAGGGCCTTACTGAGCGAGCAGTACTTC.